This T cell receptor (beta chain) comes out of a study of technical replicates of blood from several donors. The method was immunoSEQ multiplex PCR; TCRdb's version includes in-frame clones alone and lacks a portion of them. Of around 79,000 clones detected, 94% appear once; the ten largest clones hold under 0.3%. V dropped 0 bases and J dropped 0 bases, with 7 bases sitting between them. Germline assignment: CDR1 SGDLS and CDR2 YYNGEE. The length of the CDR3 is 15 residues. The V gene is TRBV9, the J gene TRBJ1-5; no definite D call. The origin of this receptor is a human donor in good health. Sequenced input: T cells isolated from PBMCs. The chain's CDR3 is CASSVGQNSNQPQHF. The CDR3 nucleotides are TGTGCCAGCAGCGTAGGTCAGAATAGCAATCAGCCCCAGCATTTT.